Given below is one T cell receptor beta chain in context. As processed by the authors: The assay estimated nucleated cells by amplifying reference gene primers. Data came from immunoSEQ multiplex PCR; TCRdb stores just in-frame clones and leaves some out. V and J calls and clone size come straight from that table; D and trimming were deduced from the DNA. The sample records about 280,000 clones, approximately 86% being singletons. The data are from a study of blood T cell repertoires in COVID-19. Study background: The study drew acute and convalescent COVID-19 samples from the United States, Italy and Spain. T cells, B-cell-depleted T cells, or PBMCs supplied cDNA or gDNA.

Seattle participants joined during active infection and were tracked over time. The sequence was obtained from a woman between 65 and 79 years old with COVID-19, enrolled during active disease. Sequenced: peripheral blood.

CDR3 region: CASNGGQLNTEAFF. CDR3 DNA sequence: TGCGCCAGCAATGGGGGACAGTTGAACACTGAAGCTTTCTTT. This sequence joins TRBV4-1 and TRBJ1-1; 7 bases line up with TRBD1. Germline V CDR1 and CDR2: MGHRA, YSYEKL. J lost 0 bases, V lost 7 bases, and 5 bases had no gene match. The CDR3 consists of 14 residues.